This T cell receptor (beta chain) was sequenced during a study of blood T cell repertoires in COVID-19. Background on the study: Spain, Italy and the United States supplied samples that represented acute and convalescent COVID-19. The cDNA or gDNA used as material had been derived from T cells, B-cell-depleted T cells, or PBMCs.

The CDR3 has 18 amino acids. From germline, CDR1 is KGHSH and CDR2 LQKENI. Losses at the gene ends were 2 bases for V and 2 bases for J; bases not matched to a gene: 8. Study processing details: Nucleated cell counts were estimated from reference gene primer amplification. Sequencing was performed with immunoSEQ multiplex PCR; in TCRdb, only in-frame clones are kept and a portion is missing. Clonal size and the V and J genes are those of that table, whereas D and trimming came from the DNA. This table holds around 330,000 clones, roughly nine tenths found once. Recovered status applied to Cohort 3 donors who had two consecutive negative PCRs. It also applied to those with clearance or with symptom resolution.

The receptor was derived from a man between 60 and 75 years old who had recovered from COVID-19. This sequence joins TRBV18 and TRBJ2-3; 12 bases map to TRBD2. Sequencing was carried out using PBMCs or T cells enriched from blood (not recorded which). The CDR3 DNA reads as TGTGCCAGCTCACCATCGAGACTAGCGGGGGTCACCACAGATACGCAGTATTTT. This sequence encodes CASSPSRLAGVTTDTQYF.